These 2 T cell receptor beta chains were all obtained from the same sample, sequenced in a study of OX40 agonist ivuxolimab in advanced cancers. Method: immunoSEQ multiplex PCR; TCRdb's copy keeps in-frame clones and lacks some. The repertoire holds around 9,800 clones, with roughly four fifths as singletons. Here the sequenced sample was CD4+ or CD8+ T cells sorted from blood, taken in a trial of the OX40 agonist ivuxolimab. These receptors were taken from an adult with an advanced solid tumor such as melanoma, head and neck, liver or kidney cancer.

The J gene is TRBJ1-2, the V gene TRBV28; perhaps TRBD1 as D (5 bases). Germline V gene lookup returns CDR1 MDHEN and CDR2 SYDVKM. This CDR3 region has 15 residues. The V end was cut by 3 bases, the J end by 0 bases, with 11 bases between. Here the CDR3 DNA reads TGTGCCAGCAGTTTTTGGGACGGAACTAACTATGGCTACACCTTC. It yields the protein CASSFWDGTNYGYTF.

To note about this clone: Relative to the germline gene, one junction end is altered; a read error may explain this. The V call is TRBV7-2, the J call TRBJ2-4, with 7 positions matching TRBD1. The CDR3 extends over 16 amino acids. Germline assignment: CDR1 SGHTA and CDR2 FQGNSA. The CDR3 bases are TGCGCCAGCAGCCTACTGACCGGGACAGTCAAAAACATTCAGTACTTC. Translation gives CASSLLTGTVKNIQYF. The variable domain in full, with the rest retrieved from reference TRBV7-2 and TRBJ2-4, is GAGVSQSPSNKVTEKGKDVELRCDPISGHTALYWYRQSLGQGLEFLIYFQGNSAPDKSGLPSDRFSAERTGGSVSTLTIQRTQQEDSAVYLCASSLLTGTVKNIQYFGAGTRLSVL.